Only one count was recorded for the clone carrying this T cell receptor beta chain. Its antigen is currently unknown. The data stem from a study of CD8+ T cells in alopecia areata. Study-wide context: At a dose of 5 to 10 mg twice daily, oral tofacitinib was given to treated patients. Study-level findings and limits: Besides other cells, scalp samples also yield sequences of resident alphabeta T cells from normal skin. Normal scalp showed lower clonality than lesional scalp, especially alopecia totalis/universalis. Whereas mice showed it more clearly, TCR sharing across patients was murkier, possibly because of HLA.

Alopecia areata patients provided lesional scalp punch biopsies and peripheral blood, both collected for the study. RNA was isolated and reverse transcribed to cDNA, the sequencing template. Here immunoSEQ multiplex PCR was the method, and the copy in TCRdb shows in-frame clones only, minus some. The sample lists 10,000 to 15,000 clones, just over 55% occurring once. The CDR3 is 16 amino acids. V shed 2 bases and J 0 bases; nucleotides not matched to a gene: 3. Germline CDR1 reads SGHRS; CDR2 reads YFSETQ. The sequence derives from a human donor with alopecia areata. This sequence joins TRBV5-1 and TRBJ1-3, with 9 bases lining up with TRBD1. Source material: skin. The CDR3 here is CASSLTGQGSGNTIYF. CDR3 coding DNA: TGCGCCAGCAGCTTAACGGGACAGGGCTCTGGAAACACCATATATTTT.